This TCR beta chain was observed in a study of tumor-infiltrating lymphocytes in localized non-small cell lung cancer. The table came from immunoSEQ multiplex PCR; TCRdb's copy has only in-frame clones and leaves some out. The table has about 21,000 clones, nearly 80% seen once. V was pared by 4 bases and J by 0 bases, with 4 bases of the junction left unmatched. Germline CDR1 SGHTA, CDR2 FQGNSA. The CDR3 consists of 16 residues. Specimen: lung tumor tissue. The gene calls are TRBV7-2 and TRBJ2-1; 9 nucleotides match TRBD2. The sequence was obtained from a human donor with non-small cell lung cancer. The CDR3 spells CASSSVSGSSYNEQFF. In DNA, the CDR3 is TGTGCCAGCAGCTCGGTTAGCGGGAGCTCCTACAATGAGCAGTTCTTC.